Reported below is one T cell receptor beta chain. No antigen is known for it. These data belong to a study of PD-1 blockade in classical Hodgkin lymphoma. Overall study findings and caveats: Healthy donors reportedly exceeded newly diagnosed patients in baseline TCR diversity. CD8+ TCR diversity did not rise significantly by C4D1, unlike CD4+. Later analyses included only patients treated at least 1 year post-ASCT. Baseline diversity in complete responders resembled that of newly diagnosed patients.

Time point in this sample: cycle 4 day 1 (C4D1), after six to seven weeks of nivolumab. There was relapse after autologous stem cell transplantation in every patient, and there was variation in brentuximab vedotin exposure. Some clones are missing from TCRdb's copy, which holds only in-frame ones; the method was immunoSEQ multiplex PCR. The table has around 30,000 clones, roughly 78% seen once. Germline V gene data show CDR1 as MDHEN and CDR2 as SYDVKM. V was pared by 3 bases and J by 2 bases, with 15 bases between. The CDR3 runs to 16 residues. V gene TRBV28 combines with J gene TRBJ2-3, with a tentative D call TRBD2 (5 bases). This sequence originates from a human donor with classical Hodgkin lymphoma. The sequences come from peripheral blood mononuclear cells (PBMCs), collected before the fourth cycle of nivolumab. CDR3 nucleotide sequence: TGTGCCAGCAGTTTGAGTCACCTCGGGGACACAGATACGCAGTATTTT. The encoded protein is CASSLSHLGDTDTQYF. Supplemented by reference TRBV28 and TRBJ2-3, the full variable domain reads DVKVTQSSRYLVKRTGEKVFLECVQDMDHENMFWYRQDPGLGLRLIYFSYDVKMKEKGDIPEGYSVSREKKERFSLILESASTNQTSMYLCASSLSHLGDTDTQYFGPGTRLTVL.